This T cell receptor beta chain was obtained from a study of metastatic and nonmetastatic thyroid tumors. As for the study in general: Across peripheral blood and tumor or nodule tissue samples taken from malignant and benign thyroid patients, the repertoires were compared with one another.

At least ten counts were recorded for this clone. Its specificity is unknown. With MiXCR, TCRdb reprocessed the PCR reads. This sample carries 40,000 to 45,000 clones, about 3.2% of them seen once, and the ten largest clones take roughly a tenth. Findings and caveats of the study: For both blood and tumor, malignant thyroid tumors reportedly showed significantly higher TCR beta diversity than benign nodules did.

None of the patients had undergone any treatment ahead of thyroid surgery. Trimming pared 5 bases from V and 5 bases from J, leaving 19 bases between. The CDR3 extends over 15 amino acids. From germline, CDR1 is SEHNR and CDR2 FQNEAQ (reference sequence). This clonotype was sampled from a female donor with papillary thyroid cancer or a benign thyroid nodule (not recorded which). Some clones in this sample may be carry-over from other donors' samples. J is TRBJ2-7 and V is TRBV7-9; D is perhaps TRBD1 (6 bases). Sequencing input: blood. CDR3 sequence reads: CASSHTLGAGNEQYF. CDR3 nucleotide sequence: TGTGCCAGCAGCCATACCTTGGGGGCCGGAAACGAGCAGTACTTC.